Below are 26 T cell receptor beta chains sequenced from a single sample in a study of blood T cell repertoires in COVID-19. Measured with immunoSEQ multiplex PCR; TCRdb has only the in-frame clones, and not every one. This table has fewer than 200,000 clones, just under 85% appearing once. Source material: peripheral blood. The receptor source for this set is a man aged 35 to 55 who had recovered from COVID-19.

This CDR3 reads CASSPYTGTGGYEQYF. The CDR3 DNA reads as TGCGCCAGCAGCCCATATACCGGGACAGGGGGCTACGAGCAGTACTTC. This rearrangement joins TRBV5-1 to TRBJ2-7; 11 nucleotides line up with TRBD1. Germline values: CDR1 SGHRS, CDR2 YFSETQ. There are 16 residues in the CDR3. The V segment lost 4 bases and the J segment 3 bases; nucleotides outside the gene matches: 9.

The gene calls are TRBV5-1 and TRBJ2-7, with D uncertain. The CDR3 covers 13 residues. Germline CDR1 is SGHRS and CDR2 is YFSETQ. V lost 0 bases, J lost 4 bases, and 8 bases lay in between. CDR3 nucleotide sequence: TGCGCCAGCAGCTTGGGGCCCAATTACGAGCAGTACTTC. Protein: CASSLGPNYEQYF.

This rearrangement joins TRBV7-8 to TRBJ1-5; D is unclear. Trimming left V 0 bases short and J 0 bases short, with 9 bases between. The length of the CDR3 is 16 residues. CDR1 is SGHVS, CDR2 FQNEAQ, per germline. DNA for the CDR3: TGTGCCAGCAGCTTAGCAACAGCTTATAGCAATCAGCCCCAGCATTTT. Amino acids: CASSLATAYSNQPQHF.

This chain uses TRBV28 with TRBJ2-1; D might be TRBD1 (6 bases). The CDR3 is made up of 14 amino acids. Per the germline V gene, CDR1 is MDHEN and CDR2 is SYDVKM. Trimming removed 7 bases from V and 4 bases from J, with 14 bases in between. CDR3 amino acids: CASNKGTIYNEQFF. The CDR3 region has the DNA TGTGCCAGCAACAAGGGGACAATATACAATGAGCAGTTCTTC.

This clone turned up a few times. The chain carries TRBV7-2 and TRBJ1-3; D is undetermined. Trimming left V 1 base short and J 2 bases short, with 12 bases between. CDR3 size: 16 residues. The germline CDR1 and CDR2 sequences are SGHTA and FQGNSA. The CDR3, as DNA: TGTGCCAGCAGCTTAGTCTCCCGTGGCCCTGGAAACACCATATATTTT. Translation: CASSLVSRGPGNTIYF.

This chain joins TRBV24-1 and TRBJ2-7, with D hard to call. Germline CDR1 KGHDR, CDR2 SFDVKD. The ends were cut back, 3 bases at V and 3 bases at J, with 5 bases in the middle. This CDR3 comprises 12 residues. The CDR3 nucleotides read TGTGCCACCAGTGATCCTAACTACGAGCAGTACTTC. It specifies CATSDPNYEQYF.

V usage is TRBV6-2 or TRBV6-3 and J usage is TRBJ1-2; no clear D. Germline V lookup: CDR1 MNHEY, CDR2 SVGEGT. Trimming took 0 bases from V and 8 from J, leaving 10 bases between them. This CDR3 region has 13 residues. This CDR3 reads CASSYSRGGGYTF. The CDR3 bases are TGTGCCAGCAGTTACTCCCGGGGAGGGGGCTACACCTTC.

V usage is TRBV19 and J usage is TRBJ2-1; D uncertain. The CDR3 extends over 15 amino acids. Germline V lookup: CDR1 LNHDA, CDR2 SQIVND (reference sequence). The V gene lost 5 bases and the J gene lost 0 bases, with 11 bases spanning the gap. CDR3 in amino acids: CASSPSGLSYNEQFF. As DNA, the CDR3 is TGTGCCAGTAGTCCGTCGGGTCTCTCCTACAATGAGCAGTTCTTC.

The chain couples TRBV29-1 to TRBJ2-7, with 13 nucleotides matching TRBD2. The CDR3 totals 14 residues. CDR1 and CDR2 from the germline V gene are SQVTM and ANQGSEA. The ends lost 6 bases at V and 7 bases at J; junction bases unmatched: 9. CDR3 nucleotides: TGCAGCGTCGCACTAGCGGGAGGGCCAGGGGAGCAGTACTTC. The encoded protein is CSVALAGGPGEQYF.

The chain couples TRBV6-2 or TRBV6-3 to TRBJ2-6; a possible D gene is TRBD1 (5 bases). The CDR3 contains 15 residues. CDR1 MNHEY and CDR2 SVGEGT come from the germline V gene. Trimming cost V 5 bases and J 2 bases, with 10 bases left between them. The CDR3 DNA reads TGTGCCAGCAGTCCCAGGGTAACTGGGGCCAACGTCCTGACTTTC. Amino acid sequence: CASSPRVTGANVLTF.

V is TRBV15 and J is TRBJ2-7; a weak D match, TRBD1 (6 bases). This CDR3 spans 14 amino acids. Germline CDR1 is LNHNV and CDR2 is YYDKDF (reference sequence). V lost 4 bases and J lost 2, with 12 bases in between. CDR3 residues: CATSITQGAYEQYF. CDR3 nucleotide sequence: TGTGCCACCAGCATAACACAGGGAGCCTACGAGCAGTACTTC.

The genes are TRBV19 and TRBJ2-1, with 16 bases aligning to TRBD2. Germline lookup yields CDR1 LNHDA and CDR2 SQIVND (reference sequence). Trimming took 3 bases from V and 2 from J; bases not matched to a gene: 1. The CDR3 is 17 residues long. The DNA of the CDR3 is TGTGCCAGTAGTATGGGACTAGCGGGAGGGCCCTACAATGAGCAGTTCTTC. Protein: CASSMGLAGGPYNEQFF.

The chain recombines TRBV27 with TRBJ2-7, with 8 nucleotides matching TRBD1. Germline assignment: CDR1 MNHEY and CDR2 SMNVEV (reference sequence). The CDR3 extends over 14 amino acids. J was trimmed by 3 bases and V by 8 bases; bases with no gene match: 9. The CDR3 reads CASGPGTGIYEQYF. DNA of the CDR3: TGTGCCAGCGGCCCCGGGACAGGAATCTACGAGCAGTACTTC.

In DNA form, the CDR3 reads TGCAGTGCTAGTGGAACGGGGGGGATTGAGACCCAGTACTTC. Its translation: CSASGTGGIETQYF. V usage is TRBV20-1 and J usage is TRBJ2-5, with TRBD2 matching over 8 bases. CDR1 and CDR2 from the germline V gene are DFQATT and SNEGSKA (reference sequence). The CDR3 spans 14 residues. Trimming cost V 3 bases and J 5 bases; bases outside gene matches: 8.

The gene calls are TRBV27 and TRBJ2-3; TRBD2 matches 12 bases. This CDR3 comprises 14 residues. The J segment lost 3 bases and the V segment lost 10 bases, leaving 5 bases of the junction unmatched. Germline CDR1 reads MNHEY; CDR2 reads SMNVEV (reference sequence). The CDR3 DNA sequence: TGTGCCACTCGGACTAGCGGGGATACAGATACGCAGTATTTT. Translated: CATRTSGDTDTQYF.

This clone was detected a few times. The rearrangement joins TRBV4-3 to TRBJ2-3, with 8 bases that match TRBD2. V dropped 0 bases and J dropped 5; count of bases not matched to a gene: 7. Germline CDR1 and CDR2: LGHNA and YSLEER. This CDR3 region has 16 residues. The CDR3 nucleotides read TGCGCCAGCAGCCAAGATTTCGGGGGGGGAGGAGATACGCAGTATTTT. It encodes CASSQDFGGGGDTQYF.

About this clone: Other nucleotide sequences from this sample produce the same CDR3. The V gene is TRBV27, the J gene TRBJ1-1; TRBD1 matches at 7 bases. The CDR3 contains 13 residues. Germline V gives CDR1 MNHEY, CDR2 SMNVEV (reference sequence). Germline trimming cut 3 bases from V and 5 bases from J; bases unmatched to any gene: 3. The CDR3 protein is CASSFSGGTEAFF. CDR3 coding DNA: TGTGCCAGCAGTTTCTCAGGGGGAACTGAAGCTTTCTTT.

This chain connects TRBV10-3 to TRBJ2-7; 8 nucleotides align to TRBD2. Germline trimming cut 4 bases from V and 0 bases from J; bases unmatched to any gene: 5. Germline lookup yields CDR1 ENHRY and CDR2 SYGVKD. The CDR3 spans 15 residues. The CDR3 coding sequence is TGTGCCATCAGTGGGGGACTAGACAGCTCCTACGAGCAGTACTTC. Translated, it gives CAISGGLDSSYEQYF.

Worth noting for this clone: Other DNA sequences in the sample encode the same CDR3. The V and J genes are TRBV6-5 and TRBJ1-6; 7 nucleotides align to TRBD1. Trimming removed 0 bases from V and 7 bases from J; junction bases left unmatched: 3. The CDR3 runs to 15 residues. CDR1 is MNHEY, CDR2 SVGAGI, per germline. The CDR3 reads CASSYSGTANSPLHF. Here the CDR3 DNA reads TGTGCCAGCAGTTACTCAGGGACAGCCAATTCACCCCTCCACTTT.

This chain links TRBV13 with TRBJ1-5, with D maybe TRBD1 (5 bases). Trimming removed 4 bases from V and 2 bases from J, with 6 bases in between. The CDR3 has 13 residues. CDR1 and CDR2 (germline): PRHDT, FYEKMQ (reference sequence). CDR3 nucleotide sequence: TGTGCCAGCAGCTGGGGGGGCAATCAGCCCCAGCATTTT. Encoded protein: CASSWGGNQPQHF. The whole variable domain, filled in from reference TRBV13 and TRBJ1-5, reads AAGVIQSPRHLIKEKRETATLKCYPIPRHDTVYWYQQGPGQDPQFLISFYEKMQSDKGSIPDRFSAQQFSDYHSELNMSSLELGDSALYFCASSWGGNQPQHFGDGTRLSIL.

The chain links TRBV11-3 to TRBJ2-7, with D possibly matching TRBD1 (6 bases). The CDR3 sequence is 14 residues long. V was pared by 2 bases and J by 0 bases, with 8 bases between. Germline CDR1 is SGHNT and CDR2 is YENEEA. The CDR3 region has the DNA TGTGCCAGCAGCTTACAGGGGATCTCCTACGAGCAGTACTTC. Translated: CASSLQGISYEQYF. The whole variable domain, filled in from reference TRBV11-3 and TRBJ2-7, reads EAGVVQSPRYKIIEKKQPVAFWCNPISGHNTLYWYLQNLGQGPELLIRYENEEAVDDSQLPKDRFSAERLKGVDSTLKIQPAELGDSAVYLCASSLQGISYEQYFGPGTRLTVT.

V and J are TRBV7-9 and TRBJ2-5, with D perhaps TRBD1 (5 bases). Trimming removed 4 bases from V and 1 base from J, with 13 bases in between. Germline V gene data show CDR1 as SEHNR and CDR2 as FQNEAQ (reference sequence). The CDR3 is made up of 15 amino acids. CDR3 sequence reads: CASSWGQGGQETQYF. CDR3 bases: TGTGCCAGCAGCTGGGGCCAGGGCGGCCAAGAGACCCAGTACTTC.

This clone was picked up a small number of times. Within the sample, other DNA sequences also encode this same CDR3. The genes are TRBV3-1 (or the pseudogene TRBV3-2) and TRBJ2-5; no reliable D call. The CDR3 has 13 residues. Germline V gives CDR1 LGHDT, CDR2 YNNKEL (reference sequence). The ends were cut back, 4 bases at V and 2 bases at J, with 8 bases in the middle. The CDR3 reads CASSRTRQETQYF. DNA of the CDR3: TGTGCCAGCAGCCGTACTCGACAAGAGACCCAGTACTTC.

V is TRBV19 and J is TRBJ2-1; 9 bases align to TRBD2. Trimming cost V 3 bases and J 4 bases; bases outside gene matches: 7. This CDR3 has 16 residues. Germline loops: CDR1 LNHDA, CDR2 SQIVND (reference sequence). This CDR3 is CASSINSGSVYNEQFF. Here the CDR3 DNA reads TGTGCCAGTAGTATCAATAGCGGGAGTGTTTACAATGAGCAGTTCTTC.

The chain uses TRBV7-9 and TRBJ1-1; 7 bases agree with TRBD1. CDR3 length: 15 amino acids. With V trimmed by 4 bases and J by 3 bases, 8 bases remained unmatched. Looked up from germline, CDR1 is SEHNR and CDR2 is FQNEAQ (reference sequence). The CDR3 spells CASSWTGLRDTEAFF. As DNA, the CDR3 is TGTGCCAGCAGCTGGACAGGCTTAAGGGACACTGAAGCTTTCTTT.

The chain carries TRBV27 and TRBJ2-1; D may be TRBD1 (6 bases). Germline V gene data show CDR1 as MNHEY and CDR2 as SMNVEV (reference sequence). The CDR3 extends over 14 amino acids. Deletions cut 6 bases from V and 8 bases from J, with 17 bases between. The CDR3 coding sequence is TGTGCCAGCAGCTTAGGACAGACAGTCGATGAGCAGTTCTTC. It is translated as CASSLGQTVDEQFF.